These T cell receptor beta chains were read from a single sample in a study of chemoradiotherapy in HPV16-positive cancers. Sequencing used immunoSEQ multiplex PCR; TCRdb keeps in-frame clones, though not all of them. The data hold 3,600 or so clones, with 60% to 85% observed a single time. Collection of the sample occurred from a patient who underwent chemoradiotherapy. These receptors were taken from a human donor with HPV-associated anogenital cancer. Each CDR3 is given with its conserved first and last residue. Fields, in order: V gene, clone size, J gene, CDR3 length, CDR3 protein. The listing skips clone size in some rows; elsewhere it reads once, few, many or a size class.

v_call: TRBV28; clone_size: NA; j_call: TRBJ1-2; cdr3_length: 17; cdr3_aa: CASSFRGGRLRYYGYTF
v_call: TRBV27; clone_size: NA; j_call: TRBJ2-2; cdr3_length: 20; cdr3_aa: CASSSFQGPAVITNTGELFF
v_call: TRBV5-1; clone_size: NA; j_call: TRBJ1-2; cdr3_length: 12; cdr3_aa: CASSRDGEGYTF
v_call: TRBV27; clone_size: NA; j_call: TRBJ2-1; cdr3_length: 16; cdr3_aa: CASSNYWTSGYNEQFF
v_call: TRBV28; clone_size: NA; j_call: TRBJ2-1; cdr3_length: 14; cdr3_aa: CASRGLAEVGEQFF
v_call: TRBV29-1; clone_size: NA; j_call: TRBJ2-1; cdr3_length: 14; cdr3_aa: CSVEDTIKGQAKFF
v_call: TRBV5-1; clone_size: NA; j_call: TRBJ2-5; cdr3_length: 17; cdr3_aa: CASSEEMLAGDQETQYF
v_call: TRBV19; clone_size: NA; j_call: TRBJ2-1; cdr3_length: 17; cdr3_aa: CASSIGLQASSYNEQFF
v_call: TRBV6-4; clone_size: NA; j_call: TRBJ1-5; cdr3_length: 13; cdr3_aa: CASSRDSNQPQHF
v_call: TRBV29-1; clone_size: NA; j_call: TRBJ2-1; cdr3_length: 12; cdr3_aa: CSVEKGGNEQFF
v_call: TRBV27; clone_size: NA; j_call: TRBJ2-7; cdr3_length: 15; cdr3_aa: CASSLIVPGAGEQYF
v_call: TRBV6-5; clone_size: NA; j_call: TRBJ1-1; cdr3_length: 11; cdr3_aa: CASRADTEAFF
v_call: TRBV7-6; clone_size: NA; j_call: TRBJ2-3; cdr3_length: 17; cdr3_aa: CASSLGRSGGAADTQYF
v_call: TRBV30; clone_size: NA; j_call: TRBJ2-3; cdr3_length: 13; cdr3_aa: CAWKGLSTDTQYF
v_call: TRBV11-2; clone_size: NA; j_call: TRBJ1-2; cdr3_length: 15; cdr3_aa: CASSLGVGSDYGYTF
v_call: TRBV4-1; clone_size: NA; j_call: TRBJ1-3; cdr3_length: 19; cdr3_aa: CASSQRSLWTGTSRNTIYF
v_call: TRBV7-3; clone_size: NA; j_call: TRBJ1-4; cdr3_length: 15; cdr3_aa: CASSSQGARVEKLFF
v_call: TRBV6-5; clone_size: NA; j_call: TRBJ2-2; cdr3_length: 15; cdr3_aa: CASSASTGLDGELFF
v_call: TRBV19; clone_size: NA; j_call: TRBJ2-5; cdr3_length: 18; cdr3_aa: CASSLSIAGGAHEETQYF
v_call: TRBV6-4; clone_size: NA; j_call: TRBJ2-2; cdr3_length: 15; cdr3_aa: CASSAGQENTGELFF
v_call: TRBV6-1; clone_size: NA; j_call: TRBJ1-1; cdr3_length: 13; cdr3_aa: CASSLPVFTEAFF
v_call: TRBV6-1; clone_size: NA; j_call: TRBJ1-5; cdr3_length: 13; cdr3_aa: CASSEDRGQPQHF
v_call: TRBV7-9; clone_size: once; j_call: TRBJ2-1; cdr3_length: 14; cdr3_aa: CASSIGGTYNEQFF
v_call: TRBV14; clone_size: NA; j_call: TRBJ1-2; cdr3_length: 13; cdr3_aa: CASSPRWGDGYTF
v_call: TRBV4-3; clone_size: NA; j_call: TRBJ1-1; cdr3_length: 13; cdr3_aa: CASSHVGTAEAFF
v_call: TRBV28; clone_size: NA; j_call: TRBJ2-1; cdr3_length: 13; cdr3_aa: CASSYRPAPEQFF
v_call: TRBV25-1; clone_size: NA; j_call: TRBJ2-5; cdr3_length: 15; cdr3_aa: CASSGQGGPKETQYF
v_call: TRBV30; clone_size: NA; j_call: TRBJ2-3; cdr3_length: 17; cdr3_aa: CAWSPPRGGISTDTQYF
v_call: TRBV9; clone_size: NA; j_call: TRBJ2-7; cdr3_length: 15; cdr3_aa: CASSAGTSGMYEQYF
v_call: TRBV27; clone_size: NA; j_call: TRBJ1-5; cdr3_length: 14; cdr3_aa: CASSLWGGGQPQHF
v_call: TRBV6-5; clone_size: NA; j_call: TRBJ1-1; cdr3_length: 12; cdr3_aa: CASSPSGTEAFF
v_call: TRBV4-2; clone_size: NA; j_call: TRBJ1-4; cdr3_length: 19; cdr3_aa: CASSRSRTDRGQANEKLFF
v_call: TRBV5-1; clone_size: NA; j_call: TRBJ1-3; cdr3_length: 13; cdr3_aa: CASSRQGRDTIYF
v_call: TRBV7-2; clone_size: NA; j_call: TRBJ2-5; cdr3_length: 15; cdr3_aa: CASSTGLAGQETQYF
v_call: TRBV2; clone_size: NA; j_call: TRBJ2-1; cdr3_length: 13; cdr3_aa: CASSVGLHNEQFF
v_call: TRBV7-3; clone_size: NA; j_call: TRBJ1-1; cdr3_length: 13; cdr3_aa: CASRMTGFTEAFF
v_call: TRBV6-5; clone_size: NA; j_call: TRBJ1-1; cdr3_length: 11; cdr3_aa: CASSGSTEAFF
v_call: TRBV6-5; clone_size: NA; j_call: TRBJ1-1; cdr3_length: 12; cdr3_aa: CASSSRGREAFF
v_call: TRBV15; clone_size: NA; j_call: TRBJ2-5; cdr3_length: 13; cdr3_aa: CATSREGPETQYF
v_call: TRBV15; clone_size: NA; j_call: TRBJ2-7; cdr3_length: 14; cdr3_aa: CATSREGDSYEQYF
v_call: TRBV5-4; clone_size: NA; j_call: TRBJ2-7; cdr3_length: 17; cdr3_aa: CASSAQTGTGSGYEQYF
v_call: TRBV6-1; clone_size: NA; j_call: TRBJ2-7; cdr3_length: 12; cdr3_aa: CASNQRGYEQYF